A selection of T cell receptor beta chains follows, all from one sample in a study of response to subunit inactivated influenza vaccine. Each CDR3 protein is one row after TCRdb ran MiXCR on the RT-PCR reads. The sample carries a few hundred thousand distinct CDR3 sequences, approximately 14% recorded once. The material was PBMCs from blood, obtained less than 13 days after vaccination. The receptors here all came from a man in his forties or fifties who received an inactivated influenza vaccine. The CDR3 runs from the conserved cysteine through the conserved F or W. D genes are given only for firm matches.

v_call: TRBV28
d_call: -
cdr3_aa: CASIPSDVYNEQFF

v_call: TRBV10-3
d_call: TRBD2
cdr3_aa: CAIHNSGGAFEQFF

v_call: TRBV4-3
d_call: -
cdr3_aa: CASSQSPGETQYF

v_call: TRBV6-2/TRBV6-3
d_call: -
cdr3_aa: CASSTTVKNIQYF

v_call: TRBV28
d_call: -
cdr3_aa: CASMKRGREKLFF

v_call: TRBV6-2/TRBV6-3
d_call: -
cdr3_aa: CASSYGITDSYEQYF

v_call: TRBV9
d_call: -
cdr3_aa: CASSVDGGSNSPLHF

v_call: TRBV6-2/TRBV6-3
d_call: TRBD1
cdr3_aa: CASSRQGGNTGELFF

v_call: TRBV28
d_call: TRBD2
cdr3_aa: CASTERLAGAYEQYF

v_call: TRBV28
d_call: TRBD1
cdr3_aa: CASSLGPGQGNEQYF

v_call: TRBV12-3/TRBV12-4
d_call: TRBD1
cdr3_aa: CASSSSTGTYNSPLHF

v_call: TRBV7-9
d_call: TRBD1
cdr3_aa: CASSRQGLNQPQHF

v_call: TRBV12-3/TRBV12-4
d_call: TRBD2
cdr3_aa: CASRLAGLDTQYF

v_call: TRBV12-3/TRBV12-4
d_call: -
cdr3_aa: CASSSIGDGNQPQHF

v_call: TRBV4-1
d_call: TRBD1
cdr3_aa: CASSPDRGQNTEAFF

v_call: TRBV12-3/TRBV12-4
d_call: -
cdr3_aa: CASSVSRSTDTQYF

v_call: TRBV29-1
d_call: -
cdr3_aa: CSGGQGTNNEQFF

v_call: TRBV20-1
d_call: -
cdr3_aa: CSASRQAYEQYF

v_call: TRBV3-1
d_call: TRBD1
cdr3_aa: CASSTGQKTGELFF

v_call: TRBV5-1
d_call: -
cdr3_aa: CASSLGSANEKLFF

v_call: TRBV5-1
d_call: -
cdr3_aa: CASSSRTISYEQYF

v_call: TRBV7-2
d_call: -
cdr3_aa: CASSFFTRPYEQYF

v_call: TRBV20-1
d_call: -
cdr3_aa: CSATGPLLGDGYTF

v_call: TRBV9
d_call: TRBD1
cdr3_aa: CASSVGQYTGELFF

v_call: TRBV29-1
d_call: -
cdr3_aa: CSVAGINTEAFF

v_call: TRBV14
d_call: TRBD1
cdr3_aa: CASSQDGRQGAFLNEKLFF

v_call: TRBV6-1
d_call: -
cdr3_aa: CASRSQAASGELFF

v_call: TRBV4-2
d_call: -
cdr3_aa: CASSLGAGGTDTQYF

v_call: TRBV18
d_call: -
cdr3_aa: CASSPQDLANTGELFF

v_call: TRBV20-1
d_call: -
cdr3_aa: CSAREARGLETQYF

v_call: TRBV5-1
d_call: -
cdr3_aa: CASSLVSGEQPQHF

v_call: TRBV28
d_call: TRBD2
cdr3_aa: CASTSGRRQSYEQYF

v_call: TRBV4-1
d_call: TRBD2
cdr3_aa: CASSQRGLAGLHTDTQYF

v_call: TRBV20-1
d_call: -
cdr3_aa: CSANRPRYQETQYF

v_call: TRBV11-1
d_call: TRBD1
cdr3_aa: CASSPTGGALRSYNEQFF

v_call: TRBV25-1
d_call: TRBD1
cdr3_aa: CASSTPRDRGNQPQHF

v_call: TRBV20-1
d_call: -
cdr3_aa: CSAVEGSQETQYF

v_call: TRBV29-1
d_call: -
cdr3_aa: CSVERGEVYTF

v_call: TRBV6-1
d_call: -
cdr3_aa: CASSPGVGLALYNEQFF

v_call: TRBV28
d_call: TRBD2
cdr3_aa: CASKLAGNLYEQYF

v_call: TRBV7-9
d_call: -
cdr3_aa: CASSFGQGAFF

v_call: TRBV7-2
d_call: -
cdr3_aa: CASSLRASGANVLTF

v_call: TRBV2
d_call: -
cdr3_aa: CASSEERPGGYF

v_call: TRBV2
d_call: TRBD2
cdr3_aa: CASSRGREVPYEQYF

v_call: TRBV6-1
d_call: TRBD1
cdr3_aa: CASSQNRGNTEAFF

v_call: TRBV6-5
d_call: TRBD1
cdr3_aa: CASSSTGTGRTEQYF

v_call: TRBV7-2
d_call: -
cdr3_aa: CASSSRGDLAAKNIQYF

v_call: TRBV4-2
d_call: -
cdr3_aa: CASSQLGVETQYF

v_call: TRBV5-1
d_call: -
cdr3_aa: CASSLFRTLVRNEQFF

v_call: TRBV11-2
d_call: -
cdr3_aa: CASSRDYNEQFF

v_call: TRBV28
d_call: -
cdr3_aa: CASSTMGAGNTIYF

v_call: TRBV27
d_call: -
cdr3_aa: CASSLSFGSGESGYTF

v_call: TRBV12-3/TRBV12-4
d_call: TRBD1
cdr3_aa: CASSMQGAPETQYF

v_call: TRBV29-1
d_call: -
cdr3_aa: CSVGLDRSSYNEQFF

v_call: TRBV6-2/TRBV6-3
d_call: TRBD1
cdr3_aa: CASSMGKDRGLRPQHF

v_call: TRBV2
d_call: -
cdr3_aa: CASRGEVHNEQFF

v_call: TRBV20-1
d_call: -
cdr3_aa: CSARGASVGNIQYF